Listed here are 15 T cell receptor beta chains from one sample, sequenced in a study of blood T cell repertoires in COVID-19. Repertoires were generated with immunoSEQ multiplex PCR, while TCRdb's copy carries only in-frame clones and drops some. The sample shows over 150,000 clones, about nine tenths of them seen only once. The sample comprised peripheral blood. The receptor set was obtained from a woman aged 60-70 years who had recovered from COVID-19.

The chain has TRBV7-3 and TRBJ2-5; 8 nucleotides line up with TRBD1. The germline V gene has CDR1 SGHTA and CDR2 FQGTGA. V lost 3 bases and J lost 2; bases outside the gene matches: 8. The CDR3 sequence is 16 residues long. CDR3 protein: CASSFAAGGRQETQYF. For the CDR3, the DNA is TGTGCCAGCAGCTTCGCCGCAGGGGGCAGGCAAGAGACCCAGTACTTC.

The rearrangement links TRBV30 to TRBJ2-3; 9 bases are shared with TRBD2. Germline CDR1 GTSNPN, CDR2 SVGIG (reference sequence). The V segment lost 1 base and the J segment 1 base; nucleotides outside the gene matches: 0. The CDR3 is 14 residues long. CDR3 amino acids: CAWSGLAGTDTQYF. CDR3 sequence (DNA): TGTGCCTGGAGTGGACTAGCGGGCACAGATACGCAGTATTTT.

This chain connects TRBV4-2 to TRBJ1-2; D remains unclear. Germline loops: CDR1 LGHNA, CDR2 YNFKEQ. Trimming shortened V by 0 bases and J by 1 base, and 6 bases separated the two germline ends. This CDR3 has 14 amino acids. CDR3 amino acids: CASSQDSVNYGYTF. CDR3 nucleotide sequence: TGTGCCAGCAGCCAAGATTCAGTTAACTATGGCTACACCTTC.

The rearrangement uses TRBV28 and TRBJ2-7, with 7 bases lining up with TRBD1. CDR1 and CDR2 from the germline V gene are MDHEN and SYDVKM. J was trimmed by 5 bases and V by 4 bases; bases with no gene match: 11. CDR3 size: 15 residues. The CDR3 bases are TGTGCCAGCAGTTCGCCCGGGACAGCACTTAACGAGCAGTACTTC. Residues: CASSSPGTALNEQYF.

This chain links TRBV7-7 with TRBJ1-4, with 9 bases aligning to TRBD1. J was trimmed by 8 bases and V by 4 bases; bases with no gene match: 5. The CDR3 contains 14 residues. Germline CDR1 SSHAT, CDR2 FNYEAQ (reference sequence). The CDR3 DNA is TGTGCCAGCAGCTCGGGGACAGGGAACGAAAAACTGTTTTTT. It encodes CASSSGTGNEKLFF. The full variable domain, in which reference TRBV7-7 and TRBJ1-4 provide the parts outside the CDR3, is GAGVSQSPRYKVTKRGQDVTLRCDPISSHATLYWYQQALGQGPEFLTYFNYEAQPDKSGLPSDRFSAERPEGSISTLTIQRTEQRDSAMYRCASSSGTGNEKLFFGSGTQLSVL.

V usage is TRBV27 and J usage is TRBJ2-1; 8 bases fit TRBD2. CDR3 length: 15 amino acids. Germline-derived CDR1 and CDR2 are MNHEY and SMNVEV (reference sequence). V shed 4 bases, J shed 9 bases, and the junction held 11 bases outside the gene matches. The CDR3 nucleotides read TGTGCCAGCAGTTCCGGGACTAGAGTGGCTGGTGAGCAGTTCTTC. Protein: CASSSGTRVAGEQFF.

The CDR3 reads CASSLGVAGGPYEQYF. Here the CDR3 DNA reads TGTGCCAGCAGCTTAGGGGTAGCGGGGGGTCCGTACGAGCAGTACTTC. V and J are TRBV7-8 and TRBJ2-7; 10 nucleotides agree with TRBD2. CDR3 length: 16 residues. The trim removed 1 base at V and 4 bases at J, leaving 7 bases unmatched. Germline V lookup: CDR1 SGHVS, CDR2 FQNEAQ.

Here the CDR3 reads CASSLRAGEPDGYTF. In DNA form, the CDR3 reads TGTGCCAGCAGCTTAAGGGCAGGGGAGCCGGATGGCTACACCTTC. This chain joins TRBV7-8 and TRBJ1-2; the D gene is possibly TRBD1 (6 bases). V gave up 2 bases and J gave up 6 bases, with 16 bases separating them. The CDR3 spans 15 residues. Germline values: CDR1 SGHVS, CDR2 FQNEAQ.

The rearrangement links TRBV19 to TRBJ2-7, with a weak D call TRBD1 (6 bases). Trimming took 2 bases from V and 5 from J, leaving 16 bases between them. Germline assignment: CDR1 LNHDA and CDR2 SQIVND (reference sequence). This CDR3 comprises 15 residues. The DNA for the CDR3 is TGTGCCAGTAGTATATTTGGACAGTCCGGAGACGAGCAGTACTTC. This translates into CASSIFGQSGDEQYF.

The V gene is TRBV9, the J gene TRBJ2-7, with a possible D match to TRBD2 (6 bases). Germline V gives CDR1 SGDLS, CDR2 YYNGEE. The length of the CDR3 is 15 residues. V lost 0 bases and J 4 bases, leaving 14 bases between the germline ends. This chain's CDR3 is CASSVDGGTRYEQYF. CDR3 bases: TGTGCCAGCAGCGTAGATGGGGGGACGAGATACGAGCAGTACTTC.

The chain couples TRBV2 to TRBJ2-7; 11 bases fit TRBD2. The germline gives CDR1 SNHLY, CDR2 FYNNEI. The V gene end was trimmed by 6 bases and the J gene end by 2 bases; junction bases not matched to a gene: 9. The CDR3 spans 16 residues. DNA for the CDR3: TGTGCCAGCAGCGCAGCTGGGACTAGCGGAACCTACGAGCAGTACTTC. It encodes CASSAAGTSGTYEQYF.

This chain joins TRBV19 and TRBJ2-4; perhaps TRBD2 as D (6 bases). Trimming took off 4 bases at V and 7 bases at J, with 11 bases between the two ends. This CDR3 contains 13 residues. Per germline, CDR1 LNHDA and CDR2 SQIVND (reference sequence). CDR3: CASSTGRQNIQYF. The CDR3 DNA reads as TGTGCCAGTAGTACCGGGAGACAGAACATTCAGTACTTC.

J is TRBJ1-2 and V is TRBV19, with 10 nucleotides matching TRBD1. V lost 3 bases and J lost 1; bases outside the gene matches: 11. CDR3 length: 18 residues. Germline V gives CDR1 LNHDA, CDR2 SQIVND (reference sequence). The CDR3 spells CASSIHSSGTGVNYGYTF. The CDR3 DNA reads TGTGCCAGTAGTATCCACTCCTCCGGGACAGGGGTTAACTATGGCTACACCTTC.

The J gene is TRBJ2-3, the V gene TRBV7-2, with 7 bases aligning to TRBD1. After removal of 3 bases from V and 5 bases from J, the junction contained 5 bases not matched to a gene. Germline assignment: CDR1 SGHTA and CDR2 FQGNSA. CDR3 length: 14 amino acids. The CDR3, as DNA: TGTGCCAGCAGCTTGGGACAGAGGAAAGATACGCAGTATTTT. This codes for CASSLGQRKDTQYF.

This clone was seen a single time. CDR3 nucleotides: TGTGCCAGCAGTTACTCTGTTCAGGGGAACTATGGCTACACCTTC. Protein product: CASSYSVQGNYGYTF. The genes are TRBV6-5 and TRBJ1-2; maybe TRBD1 (6 bases). The CDR3 loop spans 15 amino acids. CDR1 is MNHEY, CDR2 SVGAGI, per germline. V was pared by 0 bases and J by 2 bases, with 10 bases between.